These 18 T cell receptor beta chains were all obtained from the same sample, sequenced in a study of beta chain features in type 1 diabetes. The authors reverse transcribed all of the isolated RNA, so sequencing captured expressed TCRB transcripts. The repertoire was sequenced with immunoSEQ multiplex PCR; TCRdb's copy has only in-frame clones and lacks some. The sample has around 250,000 clones; 12% to 15% are singletons. Source material: naive CD4+ T cells from blood. Every receptor here comes from a woman between 35 and 50 years old in good health.

The sample holds a few counts of this clone. The chain combines TRBV5-6 with TRBJ1-6; D not certain. In germline, CDR1 is SGHDT, CDR2 YYEEEE. The CDR3 covers 17 residues. Trimming shortened V by 3 bases and J by 9 bases, and 22 bases separated the two germline ends. The CDR3 DNA follows: TGTGCCAGCAGCTGGTCATTTGGGCACAGCATGTTTTCACCCCTCCACTTT. Protein product: CASSWSFGHSMFSPLHF.

The chain joins TRBV13 to TRBJ1-1; 11 bases fit TRBD1. The V segment lost 5 bases and the J segment 4 bases; nucleotides outside the gene matches: 9. This CDR3 is built from 16 residues. Per the germline V gene, CDR1 is PRHDT and CDR2 is FYEKMQ (reference sequence). The chain's CDR3 is CASSPRDRGTATEAFF. The CDR3 DNA reads TGTGCCAGCAGCCCCCGGGACAGGGGGACGGCCACTGAAGCTTTCTTT.

This clone was counted only a few times. V and J are TRBV7-6 and TRBJ2-3; possibly TRBD1 for D (6 bases). Trimming removed 4 bases at V and 5 bases at J, with 16 bases between. The length of the CDR3 is 15 residues. The germline gives CDR1 SGHVS, CDR2 FNYEAQ. The CDR3: CASSSSDRGKDTQYF. CDR3 DNA: TGTGCCAGCAGCTCATCGGACAGAGGGAAAGATACGCAGTATTTT.

This chain links TRBV10-1 with TRBJ1-2; 8 bases agree with TRBD1. Unmatched junction bases numbered 10, after V lost 10 bases and J lost 6 bases. Per germline, CDR1 WNHNN and CDR2 SYGVQD (reference sequence). This CDR3 contains 13 residues. CDR3: CATTGGARDGYTF. CDR3 nucleotides: TGCGCCACCACAGGGGGTGCTCGGGATGGCTACACCTTC.

In this sample, this clone turned up many times. The chain joins TRBV7-2 to TRBJ2-4; 10 bases map to TRBD1. The ends lost 6 bases at V and 7 bases at J; junction bases unmatched: 0. The CDR3 spans 12 residues. The V gene's germline CDR1 is SGHTA and CDR2 FQGNSA. The CDR3 is CASRGQGNIQYF. CDR3 coding DNA: TGTGCCAGCAGGGGACAGGGGAACATTCAGTACTTC. The whole variable domain, filled in from reference TRBV7-2 and TRBJ2-4, reads GAGVSQSPSNKVTEKGKDVELRCDPISGHTALYWYRQSLGQGLEFLIYFQGNSAPDKSGLPSDRFSAERTGGSVSTLTIQRTQQEDSAVYLCASRGQGNIQYFGAGTRLSVL.

The chain uses TRBV6-6 and TRBJ1-5, with 7 bases aligning to TRBD1. The CDR3 consists of 16 residues. Trimming at V came to 0 bases and at J to 4 bases, leaving 6 bases not matched to a gene. Germline V gene lookup returns CDR1 MNHNY and CDR2 SVGAGI (reference sequence). In DNA, the CDR3 is TGTGCCAGCAGTTACTCGAAGGGGGCTGGAAATCAGCCCCAGCATTTT. Amino acids: CASSYSKGAGNQPQHF.

This chain links TRBV2 with TRBJ1-1; unclear D gene. Deletions cut 4 bases from V and 2 bases from J, with 8 bases between. Germline CDR1 SNHLY, CDR2 FYNNEI. The CDR3 extends over 13 amino acids. CDR3 sequence: CASSATSNTEAFF. The CDR3 DNA is TGTGCCAGCAGTGCAACCAGTAACACTGAAGCTTTCTTT.

Only a few counts were recorded for this clone. The V call is TRBV7-2, the J call TRBJ1-2; TRBD1 agrees at 8 bases. This CDR3 has 16 residues. CDR1 is SGHTA, CDR2 FQGNSA, per germline. V was clipped by 4 bases and J by 0 bases; unmatched bases: 7. The CDR3 reads CASSSRSGQANYGYTF. The CDR3 nucleotides are TGTGCCAGCAGCTCCCGGTCGGGACAGGCTAACTATGGCTACACCTTC.

With regard to this clone: Additional DNA sequences in this sample encode the identical CDR3. This chain links TRBV7-2 with TRBJ2-7; D not resolved. This CDR3 has 12 amino acids. Trimming took off 1 base at V and 2 bases at J, with 3 bases between the two ends. Looked up from germline, CDR1 is SGHTA and CDR2 is FQGNSA. The CDR3 loop is CASSLDTYEQYF. In DNA form, the CDR3 reads TGTGCCAGCAGCTTAGACACCTACGAGCAGTACTTC.

This clone was recorded a few times. V and J are TRBV5-4 and TRBJ2-1; 9 bases agree with TRBD1. The CDR3 extends over 15 amino acids. CDR1 and CDR2 from the germline V gene are SGHNT and YYREEE (reference sequence). Trimming at V came to 4 bases and at J to 2 bases, leaving 4 bases not matched to a gene. The CDR3 sequence is CASSPGTGTYNEQFF. In DNA form, the CDR3 reads TGTGCCAGCAGCCCGGGGACAGGGACCTACAATGAGCAGTTCTTC. Full variable domain (remainder filled in from reference TRBV5-4 and TRBJ2-1): ETGVTQSPTHLIKTRGQQVTLRCSSQSGHNTVSWYQQALGQGPQFIFQYYREEENGRGNFPPRFSGLQFPNYSSELNVNALELDDSALYLCASSPGTGTYNEQFFGPGTRLTVL.

This clone was detected a few times. J is TRBJ2-7 and V is TRBV11-2; TRBD1 matches 9 bases. From germline, CDR1 is SGHAT and CDR2 FQNNGV. The CDR3 sequence is 14 residues long. V dropped 2 bases and J dropped 6; count of bases not matched to a gene: 5. Written as DNA, the CDR3 is TGTGCCAGCAGCTTAACTACAGGGGGCCTCGAGCAGTACTTC. Encoded protein: CASSLTTGGLEQYF.

This chain joins TRBV5-1 and TRBJ1-5; 9 bases match TRBD1. Germline trimming cut 3 bases from V and 7 bases from J; bases unmatched to any gene: 5. This CDR3 has 14 residues. Germline V lookup: CDR1 SGHRS, CDR2 YFSETQ. The CDR3 DNA is TGCGCCAGCAGCTCGGGACAGGGCGGGCAGCCCCAGCATTTT. Its protein product is CASSSGQGGQPQHF.

The chain is built from TRBV20-1 and TRBJ1-1; TRBD1 might be the D (5 bases). The CDR3 runs to 11 residues. Germline V lookup: CDR1 DFQATT, CDR2 SNEGSKA (reference sequence). The V and J ends lost 1 base and 11 bases respectively, with 11 bases between them. The CDR3 region has the DNA TGCAGTGCTAGAGTTGAGCGGGACGCTTTCTTT. The encoded protein is CSARVERDAFF.

This clone appeared a few times. The genes are TRBV10-2 and TRBJ2-1; 12 bases are shared with TRBD2. CDR1 WSHSY and CDR2 SAAADI come from the germline V gene. J was trimmed by 2 bases and V by 6 bases; bases with no gene match: 2. This CDR3 comprises 15 residues. The CDR3 region is CASRPSGGAYNEQFF. The CDR3 DNA reads as TGCGCCAGCAGACCTAGCGGGGGGGCCTACAATGAGCAGTTCTTC.

The chain has TRBV18 and TRBJ2-7; tentative D call: TRBD1 (6 bases). The CDR3 loop spans 14 amino acids. CDR1 and CDR2 (germline): KGHSH, LQKENI. V was pared by 3 bases and J by 5 bases, with 14 bases between. The CDR3 reads CASSPYREDDEQYF. As DNA, the CDR3 is TGTGCCAGCTCACCCTACAGGGAAGACGACGAGCAGTACTTC. Filled out from reference TRBV18 and TRBJ2-7, the complete variable domain reads NAGVMQNPRHLVRRRGQEARLRCSPMKGHSHVYWYRQLPEEGLKFMVYLQKENIIDESGMPKERFSAEFPKEGPSILRIQQVVRGDSAAYFCASSPYREDDEQYFGPGTRLTVT.

This clone was recorded a few times. Other DNA variants within this sample encode the same CDR3. The gene calls are TRBV2 and TRBJ2-3, with D possibly TRBD1 on 6 matching bases. V lost 5 bases, J lost 6 bases, and 9 bases lay in between. CDR3 length equals 12 residues. The germline V gene encodes CDR1 SNHLY and CDR2 FYNNEI. The CDR3 sequence is CASSQGWDTQYF. CDR3 nucleotides: TGTGCCAGCAGTCAGGGGTGGGATACGCAGTATTTT.

This clone was counted many times. The V call is TRBV7-9, the J call TRBJ2-7; D gene unclear. In germline, CDR1 is SEHNR, CDR2 FQNEAQ (reference sequence). Between the trimmed V and J ends, which lost 5 bases and 1 base, there was a span of 6 bases. CDR3 length: 12 residues. The CDR3, as DNA: TGTGCCAGCAGCCCCCAATCCTACGAGCAGTACTTC. Translation gives CASSPQSYEQYF. Looking up the rest from reference TRBV7-9 and TRBJ2-7 gives the full variable domain: DTGVSQNPRHKITKRGQNVTFRCDPISEHNRLYWYRQTLGQGPEFLTYFQNEAQLEKSRLLSDRFSAERPKGSFSTLEIQRTEQGDSAMYLCASSPQSYEQYFGPGTRLTVT.

The chain combines TRBV7-2 with TRBJ1-2; D may be TRBD1 (6 bases). Trimming left V 3 bases short and J 2 bases short, with 10 bases between. The CDR3 is 14 amino acids. CDR1 and CDR2 from the germline V gene are SGHTA and FQGNSA. The CDR3 sequence is CASSLNRENYGYTF. DNA for the CDR3: TGTGCCAGCAGCTTGAACAGGGAAAACTATGGCTACACCTTC.